A few counts support the clone carrying this T cell receptor (beta chain). The data belong to a study of regulatory T cells in long-lasting Graves disease. Time point reported: newly diagnosed GD, antithyroid drugs for less than 3 months. With RNA extracted from PBMCs as input, the TCR library was made. The CDR3 is 18 amino acids. Deletions cut 0 bases from V and 1 base from J, with 19 bases between. Germline CDR1 reads GTSNPN; CDR2 reads SVGIG (reference sequence). Building of the TCR beta libraries involved iRepertoire HTBI primers and Arm-PCR of CDR3 regions. MiXCR, run by TCRdb on the multiplex PCR reads, gives a single entry per CDR3 protein. The data contain some 200,000 distinct CDR3 sequences, roughly 20% of them singletons. This sample also appeared in a second study, on T cells in Graves' hyperthyroidism and ophthalmopathy.

The source material was peripheral blood mononuclear cells (PBMCs), sampled at new diagnosis, from a patient treated with antithyroid drugs. The V call is TRBV30, the J call TRBJ2-4; D gene uncertain. The receptor's source is a woman younger than 45 with Graves disease. The CDR3 spells CAWSVSPVVSRAKNIQYF. In DNA, the CDR3 is TGTGCCTGGAGTGTATCCCCTGTAGTCTCGCGCGCCAAAAACATTCAGTACTTC.